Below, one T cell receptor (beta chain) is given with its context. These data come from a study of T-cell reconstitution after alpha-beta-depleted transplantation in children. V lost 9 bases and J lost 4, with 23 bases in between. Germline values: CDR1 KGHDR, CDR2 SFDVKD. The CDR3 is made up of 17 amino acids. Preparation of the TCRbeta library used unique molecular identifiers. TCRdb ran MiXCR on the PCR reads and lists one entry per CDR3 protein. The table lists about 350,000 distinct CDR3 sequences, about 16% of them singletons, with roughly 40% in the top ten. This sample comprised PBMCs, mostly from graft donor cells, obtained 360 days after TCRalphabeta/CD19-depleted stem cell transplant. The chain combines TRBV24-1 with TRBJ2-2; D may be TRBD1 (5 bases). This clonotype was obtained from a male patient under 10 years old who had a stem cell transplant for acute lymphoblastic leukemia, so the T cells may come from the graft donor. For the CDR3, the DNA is TGTGCCACCGGTAGGGGCCTACCCGGCAGCCTCACCGGGGAGCTGTTTTTT. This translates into CATGRGLPGSLTGELFF.